The rows below give T cell receptor beta chains drawn from one sample of a study of beta chain features in type 1 diabetes. Using immunoSEQ multiplex PCR, the repertoire was profiled, and TCRdb retains in-frame clones only, with some absent. The sample shows roughly 300,000 clones, approximately 10% of them seen only once. The sample consisted of central memory CD4+ T cells from blood. These receptors originate from a man aged 25-40 years with type 1 diabetes. Both conserved end residues are part of each CDR3. Each record gives: J gene, clone size, CDR3 length, D gene, V gene, CDR3 DNA, CDR3 protein. The D gene is left open where the match is weak. The size field is filled for only some rows; it gives once, few, many or a size class.

TRBJ2-7 | few | 10 | NA | TRBV20-1 | TGCAGCGTAGCGTGGCGGGAGCAGTACTTC | CSVAWREQYF
TRBJ1-6 | NA | 16 | TRBD1 | TRBV19 | TGTGCCAGTAGAGTGGATCAGGGGGCGGCAAATTCACCCCTCCACTTT | CASRVDQGAANSPLHF
TRBJ1-6 | NA | 14 | NA | TRBV6-1 | TGTGCCAGCAAGCTGGGACCGTCAAATTCACCCCTCCACTTT | CASKLGPSNSPLHF
TRBJ2-6 | NA | 13 | NA | TRBV7-9 | TGTGCCAGCAGCCACTCTGGGGCCAACGTCCTGACTTTC | CASSHSGANVLTF
TRBJ2-4 | many | 19 | NA | TRBV10-3 | TGTGCCATCAGTGAGTCGAGGCCAGGGTTCTTCAGTTTCCAAAACATTCAGTACTTC | CAISESRPGFFSFQNIQYF
TRBJ2-3 | many | 15 | TRBD2 | TRBV7-9 | TGTGCCAGCAGCCAGGTGCTCGGGGGGGCGGATACGCAGTATTTT | CASSQVLGGADTQYF
TRBJ2-5 | NA | 16 | NA | TRBV7-2 | TGTGCCAGCAACCTTGGCTCTTTCGAGGGCGGAGAGACCCAGTACTTC | CASNLGSFEGGETQYF
TRBJ2-3 | NA | 16 | TRBD2 | TRBV2 | TGTGCCAGCAAAAGTCTTACTAGCGGAGGCACAGATACGCAGTATTTT | CASKSLTSGGTDTQYF
TRBJ2-5 | few | 15 | TRBD2 | TRBV5-6 | TGTGCCAGCAGCGGTCGAAGCGGGGCCCAAGAGACCCAGTACTTC | CASSGRSGAQETQYF
TRBJ2-3 | NA | 16 | TRBD2 | TRBV27 | TGTGCCAGCAGTTTAGGGGCGGGGGGGCGCTCAGATACGCAGTATTTT | CASSLGAGGRSDTQYF
TRBJ1-2 | NA | 13 | TRBD1 | TRBV27 | TGTGCCAGCAGCTCCCCGACAGGGAGCGGCTACACCTTC | CASSSPTGSGYTF
TRBJ2-6 | NA | 18 | TRBD1 | TRBV19 | TGTGCCAGTAGCAACCGGGACAGGGTATTCAGTGGGGCCAACGTCCTGACTTTC | CASSNRDRVFSGANVLTF
TRBJ2-7 | NA | 15 | TRBD1 | TRBV7-9 | TGTGCCAGCAGCCTGTCGGGACAGGCCTCCTACGAGCAGTACTTC | CASSLSGQASYEQYF
TRBJ2-1 | few | 13 | TRBD2 | TRBV29-1 | TGCAGCGTTGACCGAGCGGGGTACAATGAGCAGTTCTTC | CSVDRAGYNEQFF
TRBJ1-2 | many | 13 | NA | TRBV27 | TGTGCCAGCAGTTCTCGCGCAGGGGATGGCTACACCTTC | CASSSRAGDGYTF
TRBJ2-5 | NA | 14 | TRBD2 | TRBV9 | TGTGCCAGCGGGGGACTAGCGGAACAAGAGACCCAGTACTTC | CASGGLAEQETQYF
TRBJ2-5 | NA | 10 | NA | TRBV20-1 | TGCAGTGCCGTCCAAGAGACCCAGTACTTC | CSAVQETQYF
TRBJ2-3 | NA | 12 | TRBD1 | TRBV9 | TGTGCCAGCAGCCGGACAGGAGATACGCAGTATTTT | CASSRTGDTQYF
TRBJ1-2 | NA | 14 | NA | TRBV28 | TGTGCCAGCAGACCGCCCACAGGGAACTATGGCTACACCTTC | CASRPPTGNYGYTF
TRBJ1-2 | few | 15 | TRBD1 | TRBV25-1 | TGTGCCAGCAGTCTTCCGGGACAGGGGGCTGGTGGCTACACCTTC | CASSLPGQGAGGYTF
TRBJ2-1 | once | 12 | NA | TRBV6-5 | TGTGCCAGCAGGGGACATGACATTGAGCAGTTCTTC | CASRGHDIEQFF
TRBJ1-2 | NA | 10 | NA | TRBV6-6 | TGTGCCAGCCGCAGCTATGGCTACACCTTC | CASRSYGYTF
TRBJ2-5 | NA | 13 | NA | TRBV19 | TGTGCCAGTAGTAAGAGACGGGAGGAGACCCAGTACTTC | CASSKRREETQYF
TRBJ2-5 | few | 14 | TRBD2 | TRBV5-1 | TGCGCCAGCAGCTTGGGACTAGCCGCTGAGACCCAGTACTTC | CASSLGLAAETQYF
TRBJ2-3 | few | 16 | NA | TRBV7-9 | TGTGCCAGCAGCTTAGTGGCGGGGAAGAGCACAGATACGCAGTATTTT | CASSLVAGKSTDTQYF
TRBJ2-1 | few | 15 | TRBD2 | TRBV7-2 | TGTGCCAGCAGCTCTCGACTAGCGGGGGAGAATGAGCAGTTCTTC | CASSSRLAGENEQFF
TRBJ1-5 | few | 14 | NA | TRBV7-9 | TGTGCCAGCAGCTTAGGACAGGACAATCAGCCCCAGCATTTT | CASSLGQDNQPQHF
TRBJ2-7 | few | 14 | TRBD2 | TRBV7-2 | TGTGCCAGCAGCCAGCGGGGGGTCTCCTACGAGCAGTACTTC | CASSQRGVSYEQYF
TRBJ2-5 | few | 15 | NA | TRBV5-1 | TGCGCCAGCAGCTTAAGTTTGGGCCCCCAAGAGACCCAGTACTTC | CASSLSLGPQETQYF
TRBJ1-5 | few | 15 | NA | TRBV7-9 | TGTGCCAGCAGCTTAGGTGGGGCTAGCAATCAGCCCCAGCATTTT | CASSLGGASNQPQHF
TRBJ2-1 | NA | 14 | TRBD2 | TRBV7-2 | TGTGCCAGCAGCGCCCCTTCTAGCGGGGGGGCTCAGTTCTTC | CASSAPSSGGAQFF
TRBJ2-6 | NA | 18 | NA | TRBV5-6 | TGTGCCAGCAGCTTGGCGCGACAGGCAGTGTCTGGGGCCAACGTCCTGACTTTC | CASSLARQAVSGANVLTF
TRBJ2-3 | NA | 16 | TRBD2 | TRBV5-4 | TGTGCCAGCACCCCGTCGGGAGGGCGGAGCACAGATACGCAGTATTTT | CASTPSGGRSTDTQYF
TRBJ2-2 | many | 16 | NA | TRBV4-3 | TGCGCCAGCAGCCCAGGGTCGGCGGCCGGGACCGGGGAGCTGTTTTTT | CASSPGSAAGTGELFF
TRBJ2-6 | many | 16 | NA | TRBV5-1 | TGCGCCAGCAGCTTGGGGCTGGTTTCTGGGGCCAACGTCCTGACTTTC | CASSLGLVSGANVLTF
TRBJ2-5 | many | 11 | NA | TRBV18 | TGTGCCAGCTCACCAGGGGAGACCCAGTACTTC | CASSPGETQYF
TRBJ2-5 | NA | 16 | TRBD2 | TRBV7-9 | TGTGCCAGCAGCGCCCTCTCGGGGGGGGCATTAGAGACCCAGTACTTC | CASSALSGGALETQYF
TRBJ2-1 | few | 19 | TRBD2 | TRBV4-1 | TGCGCCAGCAGCCATGACCCGGGACTAGCGGACGCGCAGGGCAATGAGCAGTTCTTC | CASSHDPGLADAQGNEQFF
TRBJ1-2 | few | 14 | TRBD1 | TRBV29-1 | TGCAGCGTTGAACATGGACAGGGGGTTGGAGGCTACACCTTC | CSVEHGQGVGGYTF